These 8 T cell receptor beta chains were sequenced from one sample in a study of blood T cell repertoires in COVID-19. The protocol was immunoSEQ multiplex PCR, while the TCRdb copy is restricted to in-frame clones and leaves out a portion. The sample consists of 190,000 or so clones, around nine tenths of them appearing once. Sequencing was performed on peripheral blood. These receptor sequences come from a man between 35 and 55 years old with active or convalescent COVID-19.

This chain links TRBV21-1 with TRBJ2-5; TRBD2 was called by the table and not checked on the DNA. TRBV21-1 is a listed pseudogene. The CDR3 sequence is 15 residues long. CDR3 protein: CASGLAGGEQETQYF. The CDR3 DNA reads TGTGCCAGCGGATTAGCGGGGGGGGAACAAGAGACCCAGTACTTC.

This clone occurred once. The chain uses TRBV6-1 and TRBJ1-2; D is unclear. V shed 5 bases and J shed 6 bases, with 16 bases lying between them. Germline CDR1 is MNHNS and CDR2 is SASEGT. The CDR3 length is 14 residues. The CDR3 coding sequence is TGTGCCAGCAGTTCCCTAGTCGGGGAAAATGGCTACACCTTC. Its protein is CASSSLVGENGYTF.

The chain joins TRBV5-4 to TRBJ2-1; 8 bases agree with TRBD2. The CDR3 runs to 15 residues. Germline V gene sequence: CDR1 SGHNT, CDR2 YYREEE (reference sequence). After removal of 0 bases from V and 5 bases from J, the junction contained 4 bases not matched to a gene. The CDR3 bases are TGTGCCAGCAGCTTGGCCGGGACTAGAAACAATGAGCAGTTCTTC. It codes for CASSLAGTRNNEQFF.

The rearrangement uses TRBV7-9 and TRBJ2-3, with D unresolved. V was shortened by 5 bases and J by 0 bases, with 12 bases between the two germline ends. Looked up from germline, CDR1 is SEHNR and CDR2 is FQNEAQ (reference sequence). This CDR3 is built from 15 residues. The CDR3 DNA follows: TGTGCCAGCAGCACCACCGAGTCTAGCACAGATACGCAGTATTTT. Protein: CASSTTESSTDTQYF.

The CDR3 DNA is TGTGCCAGTAGTATGAGGGAATCTCAATCACCCCTCCACTTT. This codes for CASSMRESQSPLHF. The V and J genes are TRBV19 and TRBJ1-6; D gene unclear. Trimming took off 3 bases at V and 10 bases at J, with 13 bases between the two ends. The CDR3 is made up of 14 amino acids. Germline V gene lookup returns CDR1 LNHDA and CDR2 SQIVND (reference sequence). The whole variable domain, filled in from reference TRBV19 and TRBJ1-6, reads DGGITQSPKYLFRKEGQNVTLSCEQNLNHDAMYWYRQDPGQGLRLIYYSQIVNDFQKGDIAEGYSVSREKKESFPLTVTSAQKNPTAFYLCASSMRESQSPLHFGNGTRLTVT.

The chain couples TRBV30 to TRBJ2-7; the D gene is possibly TRBD2 (6 bases). This CDR3 comprises 13 residues. Looked up from germline, CDR1 is GTSNPN and CDR2 is SVGIG (reference sequence). The germline V and J ends were trimmed by 4 bases and 2 bases, with 12 bases remaining between them. For the CDR3, the DNA is TGTGCCTGGAATCAGGAGGGGACCTACGAGCAGTACTTC. Protein sequence: CAWNQEGTYEQYF. Supplemented by reference TRBV30 and TRBJ2-7, the full variable domain reads SQTIHQWPATLVQPVGSPLSLECTVEGTSNPNLYWYRQAAGRGLQLLFYSVGIGQISSEVPQNLSASRPQDRQFILSSKKLLLSDSGFYLCAWNQEGTYEQYFGPGTRLTVT.

The chain links TRBV28 to TRBJ2-7; TRBD2 matches 8 bases. The CDR3 spans 14 residues. Germline lookup yields CDR1 MDHEN and CDR2 SYDVKM. V lost 6 bases, J lost 6 bases, and 10 bases stayed unmatched. The CDR3: CASSRTGGAVEQYF. CDR3 DNA: TGTGCCAGCAGCCGCACGGGGGGGGCGGTCGAGCAGTACTTC. The full variable domain, completed using reference TRBV28 and TRBJ2-7, is DVKVTQSSRYLVKRTGEKVFLECVQDMDHENMFWYRQDPGLGLRLIYFSYDVKMKEKGDIPEGYSVSREKKERFSLILESASTNQTSMYLCASSRTGGAVEQYFGPGTRLTVT.

The genes are TRBV21-1 and TRBJ2-4; the tabulated D call, TRBD2, remains unverified against the DNA. TRBV21-1 is assigned pseudogene status. This CDR3 is built from 20 residues. CDR3: CASSKGGERVEHVRKNIQYF. CDR3 sequence (DNA): TGTGCCAGCAGCAAAGGGGGGGAGAGAGTGGAGCATGTTCGCAAAAACATTCAGTACTTC.